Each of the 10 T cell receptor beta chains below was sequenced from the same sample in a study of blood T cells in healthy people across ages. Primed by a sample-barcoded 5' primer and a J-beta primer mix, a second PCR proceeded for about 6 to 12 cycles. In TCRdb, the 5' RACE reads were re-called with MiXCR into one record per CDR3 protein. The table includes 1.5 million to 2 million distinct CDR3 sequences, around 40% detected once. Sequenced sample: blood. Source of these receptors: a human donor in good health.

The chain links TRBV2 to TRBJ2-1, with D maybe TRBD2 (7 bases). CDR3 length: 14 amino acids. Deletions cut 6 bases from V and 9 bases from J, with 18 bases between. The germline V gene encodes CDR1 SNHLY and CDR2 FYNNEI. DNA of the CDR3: TGTGCCAGCAGGGATAGGGGGGGGCACATTGAGCAGTTCTTC. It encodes CASRDRGGHIEQFF.

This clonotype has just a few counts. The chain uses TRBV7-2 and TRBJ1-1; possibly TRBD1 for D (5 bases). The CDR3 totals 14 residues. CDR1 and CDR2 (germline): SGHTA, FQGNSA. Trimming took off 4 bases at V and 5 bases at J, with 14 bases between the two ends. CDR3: CASSSRTRVTEAFF. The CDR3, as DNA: TGTGCCAGCAGCTCCCGAACCAGGGTTACTGAAGCTTTCTTT. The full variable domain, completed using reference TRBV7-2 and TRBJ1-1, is GAGVSQSPSNKVTEKGKDVELRCDPISGHTALYWYRQSLGQGLEFLIYFQGNSAPDKSGLPSDRFSAERTGGSVSTLTIQRTQQEDSAVYLCASSSRTRVTEAFFGQGTRLTVV.

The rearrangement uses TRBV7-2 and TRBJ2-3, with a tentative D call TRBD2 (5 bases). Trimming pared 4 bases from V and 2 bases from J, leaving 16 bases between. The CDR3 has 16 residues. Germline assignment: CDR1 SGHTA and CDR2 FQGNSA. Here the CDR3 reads CASSSRPGKTTDTQYF. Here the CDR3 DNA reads TGTGCCAGCAGCTCAAGGCCCGGGAAGACCACAGATACGCAGTATTTT.

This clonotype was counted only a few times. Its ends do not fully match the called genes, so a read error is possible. The CDR3 region is CASSKTGQITNPPQHF. The DNA for the CDR3 is TGCGCCAGCAGCAAAACGGGACAGATAACGAATCCGCCCCAGCATTTT. The chain is built from TRBV4-1 and TRBJ1-5, with TRBD1 identical over 7 bases. CDR1 and CDR2 (germline): MGHRA, YSYEKL. CDR3 length: 16 amino acids.

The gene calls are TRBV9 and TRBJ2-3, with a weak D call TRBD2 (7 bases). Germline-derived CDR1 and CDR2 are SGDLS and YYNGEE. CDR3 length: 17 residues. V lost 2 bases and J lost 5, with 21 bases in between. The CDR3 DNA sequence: TGTGCCAGCAGCGTCCACCAGTGGGCGGGGGCGGGAGATACGCAGTATTTT. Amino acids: CASSVHQWAGAGDTQYF.

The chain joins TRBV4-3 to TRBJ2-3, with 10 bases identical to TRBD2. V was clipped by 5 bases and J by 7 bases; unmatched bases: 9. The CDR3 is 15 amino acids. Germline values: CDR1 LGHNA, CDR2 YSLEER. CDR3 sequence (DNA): TGCGCCAGCAGCAAGCTAGCGGGGGTTGGGAATACGCAGTATTTT. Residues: CASSKLAGVGNTQYF.

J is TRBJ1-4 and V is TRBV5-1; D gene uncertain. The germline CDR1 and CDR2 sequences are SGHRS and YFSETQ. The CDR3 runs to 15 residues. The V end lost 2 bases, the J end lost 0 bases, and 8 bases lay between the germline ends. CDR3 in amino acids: CASSFYSATNEKLFF. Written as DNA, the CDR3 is TGCGCCAGCAGCTTTTACTCAGCAACTAATGAAAAACTGTTTTTT.

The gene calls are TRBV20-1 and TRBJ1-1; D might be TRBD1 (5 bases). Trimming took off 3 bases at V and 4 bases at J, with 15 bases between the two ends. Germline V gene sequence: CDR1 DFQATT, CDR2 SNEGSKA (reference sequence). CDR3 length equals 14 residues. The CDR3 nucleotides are TGCAGTGCTAGGATAGGGGCAACGAGCACTGAAGCTTTCTTT. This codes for CSARIGATSTEAFF.

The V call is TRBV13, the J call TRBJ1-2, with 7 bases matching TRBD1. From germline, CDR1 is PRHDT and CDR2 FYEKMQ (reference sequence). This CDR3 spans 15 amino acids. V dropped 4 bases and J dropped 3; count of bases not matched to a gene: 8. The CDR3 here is CASSSGQAPYYGYTF. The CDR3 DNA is TGTGCCAGCAGCTCAGGACAGGCGCCCTACTATGGCTACACCTTC.

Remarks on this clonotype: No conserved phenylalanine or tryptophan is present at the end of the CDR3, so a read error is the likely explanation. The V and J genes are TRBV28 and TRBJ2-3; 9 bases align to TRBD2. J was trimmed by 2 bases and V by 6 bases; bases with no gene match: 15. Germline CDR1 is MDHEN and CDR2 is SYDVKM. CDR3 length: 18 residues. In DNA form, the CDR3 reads TGTGCCAGCAGCCCGCTCCCCAGACTAGCGGACCACACAGATACGCAGTATCTT. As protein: CASSPLPRLADHTDTQYL.